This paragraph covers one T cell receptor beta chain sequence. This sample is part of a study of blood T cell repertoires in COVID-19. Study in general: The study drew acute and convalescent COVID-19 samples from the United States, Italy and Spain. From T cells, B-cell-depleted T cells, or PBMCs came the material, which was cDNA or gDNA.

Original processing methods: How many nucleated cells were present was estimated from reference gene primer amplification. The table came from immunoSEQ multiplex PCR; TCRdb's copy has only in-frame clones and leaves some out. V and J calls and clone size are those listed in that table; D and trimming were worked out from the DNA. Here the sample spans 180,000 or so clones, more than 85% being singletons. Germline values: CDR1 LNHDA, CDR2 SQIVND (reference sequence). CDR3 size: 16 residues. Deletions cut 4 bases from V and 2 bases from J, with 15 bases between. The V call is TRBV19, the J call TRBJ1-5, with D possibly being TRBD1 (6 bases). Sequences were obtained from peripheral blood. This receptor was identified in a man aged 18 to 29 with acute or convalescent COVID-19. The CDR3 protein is CASSRRGPTGNQPQHF. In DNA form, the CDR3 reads TGTGCCAGTAGTAGGCGGGGGCCGACGGGCAATCAGCCCCAGCATTTT.